Here is one T cell receptor beta chain with its context. These data belong to a study of technical replicates of blood from several donors. The data were produced by immunoSEQ multiplex PCR, yet TCRdb's version contains in-frame clones alone and is incomplete. This table has under 85,000 clones, roughly 93% appearing once. The TCR originated in a human donor in good health. Sequencing was done on a sample of T cells isolated from PBMCs.

The chain's CDR3 is CASSPHSSGANVLTF. CDR3 nucleotide sequence: TGTGCCAGCAGTCCCCACAGCTCTGGGGCCAACGTCCTGACTTTC. The V call is TRBV28, the J call TRBJ2-6; D unresolved. Trimming stripped 5 bases from V and 0 bases from J, with 8 bases between. CDR1 MDHEN and CDR2 SYDVKM come from the germline V gene. The CDR3 covers 15 residues.